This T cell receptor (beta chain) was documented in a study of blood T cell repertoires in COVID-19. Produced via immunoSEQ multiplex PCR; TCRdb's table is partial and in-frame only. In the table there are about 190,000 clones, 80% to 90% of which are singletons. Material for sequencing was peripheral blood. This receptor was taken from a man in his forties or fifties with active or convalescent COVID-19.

The CDR3 here is CASSEFSGIGYNEQFF. The CDR3 bases are TGCGCCAGCAGTGAGTTTAGCGGGATAGGTTACAATGAGCAGTTCTTC. The gene calls are TRBV10-2 and TRBJ2-1, with TRBD2 identical over 8 bases. V was pared by 1 base and J by 4 bases, with 6 bases of the junction left unmatched. Germline CDR1 WSHSY, CDR2 SAAADI. The CDR3 length is 16 residues.